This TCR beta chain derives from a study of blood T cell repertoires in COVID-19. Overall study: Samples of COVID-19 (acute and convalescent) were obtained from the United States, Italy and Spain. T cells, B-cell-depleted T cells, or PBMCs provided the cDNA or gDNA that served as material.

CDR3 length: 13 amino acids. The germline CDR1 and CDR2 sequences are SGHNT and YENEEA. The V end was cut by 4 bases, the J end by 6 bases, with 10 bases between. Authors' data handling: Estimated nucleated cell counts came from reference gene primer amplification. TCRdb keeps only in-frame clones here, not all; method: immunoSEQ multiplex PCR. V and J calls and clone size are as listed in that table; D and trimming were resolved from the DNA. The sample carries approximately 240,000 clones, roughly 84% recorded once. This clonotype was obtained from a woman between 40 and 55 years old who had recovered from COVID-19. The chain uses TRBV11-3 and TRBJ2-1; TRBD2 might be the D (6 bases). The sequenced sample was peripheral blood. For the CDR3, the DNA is TGTGCCAGCAGCTCCAGGAGGGGCAATGAGCAGTTCTTC. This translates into CASSSRRGNEQFF.